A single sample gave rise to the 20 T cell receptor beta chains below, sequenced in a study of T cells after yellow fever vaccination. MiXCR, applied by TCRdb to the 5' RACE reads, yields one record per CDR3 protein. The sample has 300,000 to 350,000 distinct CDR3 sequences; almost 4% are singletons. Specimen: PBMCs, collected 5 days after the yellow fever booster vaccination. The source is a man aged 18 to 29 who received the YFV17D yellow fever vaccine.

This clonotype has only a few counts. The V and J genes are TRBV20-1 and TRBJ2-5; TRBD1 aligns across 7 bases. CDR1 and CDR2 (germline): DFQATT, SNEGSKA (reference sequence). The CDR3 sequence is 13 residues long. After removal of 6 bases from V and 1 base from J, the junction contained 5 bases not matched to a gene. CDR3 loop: CSAPGTVQETQYF. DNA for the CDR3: TGCAGTGCGCCGGGGACAGTCCAAGAGACCCAGTACTTC.

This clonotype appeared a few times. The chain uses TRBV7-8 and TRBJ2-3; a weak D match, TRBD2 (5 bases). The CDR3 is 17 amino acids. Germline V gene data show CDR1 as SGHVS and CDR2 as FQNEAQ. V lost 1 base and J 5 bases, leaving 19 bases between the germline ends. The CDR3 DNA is TGTGCCAGCAGCTTAGTGGAACTAGTGAGGAAGAAAGATACGCAGTATTTT. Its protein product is CASSLVELVRKKDTQYF.

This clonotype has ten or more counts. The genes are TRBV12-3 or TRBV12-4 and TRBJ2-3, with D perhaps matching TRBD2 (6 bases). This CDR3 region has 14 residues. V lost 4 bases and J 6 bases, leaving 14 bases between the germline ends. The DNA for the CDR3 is TGTGCCAGCAGTTACGCGGGGTCCCTCGATACGCAGTATTTT. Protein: CASSYAGSLDTQYF.

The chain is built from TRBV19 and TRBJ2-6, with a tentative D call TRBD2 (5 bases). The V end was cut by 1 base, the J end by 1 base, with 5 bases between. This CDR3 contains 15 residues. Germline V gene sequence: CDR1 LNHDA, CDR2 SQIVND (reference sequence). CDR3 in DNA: TGTGCCAGTAGTATAGGAGGGTCTGGGGCCAACGTCCTGACTTTC. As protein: CASSIGGSGANVLTF. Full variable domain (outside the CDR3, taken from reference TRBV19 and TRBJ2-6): DGGITQSPKYLFRKEGQNVTLSCEQNLNHDAMYWYRQDPGQGLRLIYYSQIVNDFQKGDIAEGYSVSREKKESFPLTVTSAQKNPTAFYLCASSIGGSGANVLTFGAGSRLTVL.

The CDR3 here is CATSDPTSGGASGQFF. The CDR3, as DNA: TGTGCCACCAGTGATCCGACTAGCGGGGGGGCCTCGGGGCAGTTCTTC. The chain uses TRBV24-1 and TRBJ2-1, with TRBD2 matching over 14 bases. With 3 bases clipped from V and 12 bases from J, the junction kept 9 bases outside the gene matches. This CDR3 region has 16 residues. CDR1 KGHDR and CDR2 SFDVKD come from the germline V gene.

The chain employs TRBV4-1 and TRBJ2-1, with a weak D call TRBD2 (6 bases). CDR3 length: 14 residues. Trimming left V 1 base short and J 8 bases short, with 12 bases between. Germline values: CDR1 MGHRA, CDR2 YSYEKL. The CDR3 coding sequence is TGCGCCAGCAGCCAAGTACTAGCTGAGGATGAGCAGTTCTTC. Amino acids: CASSQVLAEDEQFF.

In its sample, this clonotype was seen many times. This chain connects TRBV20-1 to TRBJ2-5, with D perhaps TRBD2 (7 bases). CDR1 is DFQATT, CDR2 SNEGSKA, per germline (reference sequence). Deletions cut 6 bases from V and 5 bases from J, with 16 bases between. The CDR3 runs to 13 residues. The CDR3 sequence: CSAGRGARETQYF. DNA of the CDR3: TGCAGTGCCGGACGGGGGGCGCGGGAGACCCAGTACTTC.

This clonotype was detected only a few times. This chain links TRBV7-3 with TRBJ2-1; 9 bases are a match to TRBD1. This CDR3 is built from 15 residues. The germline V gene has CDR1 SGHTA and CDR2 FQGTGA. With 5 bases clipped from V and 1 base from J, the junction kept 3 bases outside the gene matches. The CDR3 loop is CASSVQGASYNEQFF. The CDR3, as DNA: TGTGCCAGCAGCGTACAGGGGGCATCCTACAATGAGCAGTTCTTC.

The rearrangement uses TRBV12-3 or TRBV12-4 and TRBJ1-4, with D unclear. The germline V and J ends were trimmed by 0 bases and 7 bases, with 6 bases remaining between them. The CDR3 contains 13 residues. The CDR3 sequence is CASSLAGSEKLFF. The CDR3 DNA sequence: TGTGCCAGCAGTTTAGCAGGGAGTGAAAAACTGTTTTTT.

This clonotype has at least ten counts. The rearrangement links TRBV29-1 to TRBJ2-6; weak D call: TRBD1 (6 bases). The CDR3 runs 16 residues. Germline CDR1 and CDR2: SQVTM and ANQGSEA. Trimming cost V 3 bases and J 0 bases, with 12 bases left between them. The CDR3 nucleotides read TGCAGCGTTGAGAGGGACACTGACTCTGGGGCCAACGTCCTGACTTTC. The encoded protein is CSVERDTDSGANVLTF.

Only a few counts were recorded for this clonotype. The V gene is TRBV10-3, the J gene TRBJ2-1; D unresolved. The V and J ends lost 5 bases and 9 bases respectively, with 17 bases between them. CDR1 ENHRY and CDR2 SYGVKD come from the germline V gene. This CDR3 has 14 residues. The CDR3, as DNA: TGTGCCATCAGTCCCTCGCTGGATTCGGGTGAGCAGTTCTTC. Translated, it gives CAISPSLDSGEQFF.

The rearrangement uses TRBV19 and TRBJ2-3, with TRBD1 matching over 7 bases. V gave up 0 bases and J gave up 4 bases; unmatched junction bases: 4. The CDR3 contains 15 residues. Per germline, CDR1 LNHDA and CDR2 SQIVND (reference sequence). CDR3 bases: TGTGCCAGTAGTATAGATAGGGGGCTCGCAGATACGCAGTATTTT. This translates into CASSIDRGLADTQYF. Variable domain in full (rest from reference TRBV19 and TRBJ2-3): DGGITQSPKYLFRKEGQNVTLSCEQNLNHDAMYWYRQDPGQGLRLIYYSQIVNDFQKGDIAEGYSVSREKKESFPLTVTSAQKNPTAFYLCASSIDRGLADTQYFGPGTRLTVL.

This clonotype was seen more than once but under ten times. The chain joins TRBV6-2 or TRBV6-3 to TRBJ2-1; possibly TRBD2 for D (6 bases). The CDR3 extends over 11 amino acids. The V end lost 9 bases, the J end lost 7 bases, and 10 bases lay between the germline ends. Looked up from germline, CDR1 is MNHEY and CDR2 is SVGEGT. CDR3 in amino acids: CARFGGNEQFF. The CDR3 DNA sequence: TGTGCCAGGTTTGGGGGGAATGAGCAGTTCTTC.

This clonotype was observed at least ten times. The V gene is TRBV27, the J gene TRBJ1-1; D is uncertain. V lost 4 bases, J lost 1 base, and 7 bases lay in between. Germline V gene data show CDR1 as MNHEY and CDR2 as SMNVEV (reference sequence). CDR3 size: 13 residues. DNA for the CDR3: TGTGCCAGCAGTTCCCAATCGAACACTGAAGCTTTCTTT. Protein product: CASSSQSNTEAFF.

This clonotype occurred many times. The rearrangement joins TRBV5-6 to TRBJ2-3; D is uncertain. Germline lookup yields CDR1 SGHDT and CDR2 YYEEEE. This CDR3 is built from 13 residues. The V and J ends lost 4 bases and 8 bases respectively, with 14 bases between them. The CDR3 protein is CASSPRSGVTQYF. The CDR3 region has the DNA TGTGCCAGCAGCCCCCGGTCCGGTGTTACGCAGTATTTT. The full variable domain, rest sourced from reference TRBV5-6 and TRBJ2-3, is DAGVTQSPTHLIKTRGQQVTLRCSPKSGHDTVSWYQQALGQGPQFIFQYYEEEERQRGNFPDRFSGHQFPNYSSELNVNALLLGDSALYLCASSPRSGVTQYFGPGTRLTVL.

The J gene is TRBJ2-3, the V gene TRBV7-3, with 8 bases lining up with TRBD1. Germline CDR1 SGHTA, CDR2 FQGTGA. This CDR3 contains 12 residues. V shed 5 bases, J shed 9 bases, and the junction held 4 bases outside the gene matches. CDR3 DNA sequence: TGTGCCAGCAGCGCAGGACAGGGAACGCAGTATTTT. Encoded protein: CASSAGQGTQYF.

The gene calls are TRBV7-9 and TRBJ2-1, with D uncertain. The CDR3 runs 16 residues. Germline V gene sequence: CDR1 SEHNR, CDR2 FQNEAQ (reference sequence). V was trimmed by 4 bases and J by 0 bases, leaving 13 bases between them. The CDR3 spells CASSSTHISSYNEQFF. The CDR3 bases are TGTGCCAGCAGCTCTACCCACATCAGCTCCTACAATGAGCAGTTCTTC.

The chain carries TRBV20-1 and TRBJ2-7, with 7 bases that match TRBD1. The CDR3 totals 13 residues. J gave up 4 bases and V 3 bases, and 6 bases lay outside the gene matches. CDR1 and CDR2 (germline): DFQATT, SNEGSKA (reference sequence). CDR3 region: CSASTGVSYEQYV. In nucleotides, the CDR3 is TGCAGTGCTAGTACAGGGGTTTCGTACGAGCAGTACGTC.

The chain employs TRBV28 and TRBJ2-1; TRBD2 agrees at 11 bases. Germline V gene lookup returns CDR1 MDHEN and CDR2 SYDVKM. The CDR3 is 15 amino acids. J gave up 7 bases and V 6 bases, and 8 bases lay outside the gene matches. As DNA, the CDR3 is TGTGCCAGCAGCTTAGCGGGGGGGGCGAGGAATGAGCAGTTCTTC. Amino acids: CASSLAGGARNEQFF.

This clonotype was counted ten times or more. CDR3 protein: CASSFYRGNYGYTF. In DNA form, the CDR3 reads TGTGCCAGCAGCTTTTACAGGGGGAACTATGGCTACACCTTC. The chain couples TRBV5-5 to TRBJ1-2; 8 bases fit TRBD1. The CDR3 totals 14 residues. CDR1 is SGHKS and CDR2 is YYEKEE in the germline V gene (reference sequence). With V trimmed by 2 bases and J by 2 bases, 2 bases remained unmatched.